The source of this T cell receptor beta chain is a study of monozygotic twins with inflammatory bowel disease. Study-wide findings and caveats: In the analysis, different T cell subtypes could not be told apart.

After re-calling the 5' RACE reads, TCRdb lists one entry per CDR3 protein, DNA absent. The table for this sample gives around 370,000 distinct CDR3 sequences. This CDR3 comprises 14 residues. Per germline, CDR1 MNHNS and CDR2 SASEGT. As to this clonotype: The antigen remains undetermined.

The TCR originated in a human donor with ulcerative colitis or Crohn's disease, or a healthy co-twin of an affected twin (not recorded which). The genes are TRBV6-1 and TRBJ2-7; the TRBD1 assignment by TCRdb is unverifiable without DNA. Sequenced input: blood. The CDR3 protein is CASSDRDRGYEQYF.